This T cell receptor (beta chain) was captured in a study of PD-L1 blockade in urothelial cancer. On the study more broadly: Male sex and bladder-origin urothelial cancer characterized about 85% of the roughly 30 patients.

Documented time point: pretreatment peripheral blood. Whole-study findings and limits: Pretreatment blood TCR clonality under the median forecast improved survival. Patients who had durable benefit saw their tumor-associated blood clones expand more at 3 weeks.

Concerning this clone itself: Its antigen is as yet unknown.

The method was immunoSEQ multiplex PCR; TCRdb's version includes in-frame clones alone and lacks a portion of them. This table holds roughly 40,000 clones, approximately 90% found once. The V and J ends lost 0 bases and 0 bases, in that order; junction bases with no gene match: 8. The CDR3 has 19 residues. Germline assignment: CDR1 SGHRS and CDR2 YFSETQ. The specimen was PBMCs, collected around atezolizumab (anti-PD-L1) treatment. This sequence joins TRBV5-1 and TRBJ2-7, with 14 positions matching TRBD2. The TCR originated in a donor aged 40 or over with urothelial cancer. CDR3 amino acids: CASSLAPGLAGALSYEQYF. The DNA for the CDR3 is TGCGCCAGCAGCTTGGCCCCGGGACTAGCGGGAGCCCTCTCCTACGAGCAGTACTTC. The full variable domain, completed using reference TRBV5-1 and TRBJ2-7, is KAGVTQTPRYLIKTRGQQVTLSCSPISGHRSVSWYQQTPGQGLQFLFEYFSETQRNKGNFPGRFSGRQFSNSRSEMNVSTLELGDSALYLCASSLAPGLAGALSYEQYFGPGTRLTVT.